This T cell receptor beta chain was recovered during a study of human T cells and chemical hapten exposure. Whole-study results and caveats: Patch test score rose with PT1 expanded TCR count, significant at thresholds 8, 16 and 32, not 4.

The CDR3 is 15 residues long. Per the germline V gene, CDR1 is MNHEY and CDR2 is SMNVEV (reference sequence). Trimming took 0 bases from V and 3 from J, leaving 12 bases between them. Time point meaning: patch test 2, 6 weeks after DPC sensitization. Treatment defined: therapeutic diphenylcyclopropenone sensitization with weekly scalp DPC. There are a few counts of this clonotype. Its target is unknown. Unique molecular identifiers were affixed to discrete cDNA molecules within the library. Each CDR3 protein gets one entry after TCRdb re-called the RACE reads with MiXCR. Of a few hundred thousand distinct CDR3 sequences listed, about 6% are singletons.

The sequence came from a woman aged 18 to 35 with alopecia areata. Some clones in this sample may be carry-over from other donors' samples. J is TRBJ2-7 and V is TRBV27, with D unresolved. This specimen was whole blood, taken in connection with sensitization to the hapten diphenylcyclopropenone (DPC). CDR3: CASSLSWGFNYEQYF. The CDR3 DNA reads as TGTGCCAGCAGTTTATCGTGGGGTTTTAACTACGAGCAGTACTTC.